This TCR beta chain was identified in a study of blood T cell repertoires in COVID-19. The wider study: T cells, B-cell-depleted T cells, or PBMCs supplied cDNA or gDNA.

The CDR3 sequence is 16 residues long. V was trimmed by 1 base and J by 5 bases, leaving 18 bases between them. The germline gives CDR1 LGHDT, CDR2 YNNKEL (reference sequence). Original handling: Amplification with reference gene primers provided the estimates of nucleated cell counts. Assay: immunoSEQ multiplex PCR; the TCRdb copy retains only in-frame clones and omits some. V and J calls and clone size are given by that table; D and trimming were obtained from the DNA. The table shows about 34,000 clones, with more than 75% occurring only once. The specimen sequenced was peripheral blood. This clonotype originated in an older woman with acute or convalescent COVID-19. This chain links TRBV3-1 (or the pseudogene TRBV3-2) with TRBJ2-7; D is unresolved. DNA for the CDR3: TGTGCCAGCAGCCAAGGACCTCCCGGGTCCACTGACGAGCAGTACTTC. Amino acid sequence: CASSQGPPGSTDEQYF.